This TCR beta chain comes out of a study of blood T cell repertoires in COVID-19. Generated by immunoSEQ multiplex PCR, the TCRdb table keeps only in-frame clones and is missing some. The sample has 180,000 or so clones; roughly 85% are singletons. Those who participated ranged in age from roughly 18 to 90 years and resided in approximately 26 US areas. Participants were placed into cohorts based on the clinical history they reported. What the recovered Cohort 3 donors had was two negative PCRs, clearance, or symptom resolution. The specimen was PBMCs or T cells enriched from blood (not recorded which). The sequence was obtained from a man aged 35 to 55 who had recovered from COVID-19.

The CDR3 DNA sequence: TGTGCCAGCAGCCCGCGGGACAGTTGGGAGACCCAGTACTTC. Protein product: CASSPRDSWETQYF. This chain connects TRBV11-1 to TRBJ2-5; D perhaps matches TRBD1 (7 bases). V shed 5 bases and J shed 5 bases, with 15 bases lying between them. Germline CDR1 is SGHAT and CDR2 is FQDESV (reference sequence). The length of the CDR3 is 14 residues.